These T cell receptor beta chains were read from a single sample in a study of spatial heterogeneity in lung cancer. One entry per CDR3 protein, called by TCRdb with MiXCR from the 5' RACE reads. Among more than 8,000 distinct CDR3 sequences, roughly 12% were seen once, and the ten largest hold about an eighth. The sample here was lung tumor tissue, taken at surgery. The receptors were sampled from a female donor with early-stage non-small cell lung cancer. Each CDR3 is given with its conserved first and last residue. The D gene is left open where the match is weak. Rows give clone size only sometimes, using once, few, many, or a class for an expanded clone.

V gene: TRBV4-2; J gene: TRBJ1-4; D gene: .; clone size: many; CDR3 protein: CASSQDRGGPNEKLFF; CDR3 DNA: TGTGCCAGCAGCCAAGATCGCGGGGGACCTAATGAAAAACTGTTTTTT
V gene: TRBV20-1; J gene: TRBJ2-3; D gene: TRBD2; clone size: medium-sized; CDR3 protein: CSARLAGVRTDTQYF; CDR3 DNA: TGCAGTGCTAGGTTAGCGGGAGTGCGGACAGATACGCAGTATTTT
V gene: TRBV5-6; J gene: TRBJ1-2; D gene: .; clone size: .; CDR3 protein: CASSVGQGAAGYTF; CDR3 DNA: TGTGCCAGCAGCGTTGGGCAGGGAGCCGCTGGCTACACCTTC
V gene: TRBV29-1; J gene: TRBJ1-2; D gene: TRBD1; clone size: few; CDR3 protein: CSVSEGAYGYTF; CDR3 DNA: TGCAGCGTTTCGGAGGGGGCCTATGGCTACACCTTC
V gene: TRBV6-6; J gene: TRBJ2-7; D gene: TRBD2; clone size: .; CDR3 protein: CASKEQAGRRRDEQYF; CDR3 DNA: TGTGCCAGCAAAGAACAAGCCGGGAGGCGCCGAGACGAGCAGTACTTC
V gene: TRBV20-1; J gene: TRBJ1-6; D gene: TRBD1; clone size: many; CDR3 protein: CSAPGGGNSPLHF; CDR3 DNA: TGCAGTGCCCCAGGGGGCGGCAATTCACCCCTCCACTTT
V gene: TRBV18; J gene: TRBJ2-1; D gene: .; clone size: many; CDR3 protein: CASSPLELGGEQFF; CDR3 DNA: TGTGCCAGCTCACCACTGGAGCTGGGTGGTGAGCAGTTCTTC
V gene: TRBV6-5; J gene: TRBJ2-1; D gene: TRBD1; clone size: medium-sized; CDR3 protein: CASSYRDRVGEQFF; CDR3 DNA: TGTGCCAGCAGTTACCGGGACAGGGTCGGGGAGCAGTTCTTC
V gene: TRBV2; J gene: TRBJ2-5; D gene: TRBD1; clone size: .; CDR3 protein: CASSGTGGDETQYF; CDR3 DNA: TGTGCCAGCAGCGGGACAGGGGGCGATGAGACCCAGTACTTC
V gene: TRBV6-2/TRBV6-3; J gene: TRBJ1-5; D gene: TRBD1; clone size: .; CDR3 protein: CATGETGRSQPQHF; CDR3 DNA: TGTGCCACCGGGGAGACAGGGCGGAGTCAGCCCCAGCATTTT
V gene: TRBV6-1; J gene: TRBJ2-7; D gene: .; clone size: medium-sized; CDR3 protein: CASSLGGDEQYF; CDR3 DNA: TGTGCCAGCAGTCTCGGAGGCGACGAGCAGTACTTC
V gene: TRBV18; J gene: TRBJ2-7; D gene: TRBD2; clone size: .; CDR3 protein: CASSPGTSGVEQYF; CDR3 DNA: TGTGCCAGCTCCCCCGGGACTAGCGGGGTCGAGCAGTACTTC
V gene: TRBV7-8; J gene: TRBJ2-4; D gene: .; clone size: .; CDR3 protein: CASSLRKENIQYF; CDR3 DNA: TGTGCCAGCAGCTTACGAAAAGAAAACATTCAGTACTTC
V gene: TRBV7-3; J gene: TRBJ2-3; D gene: TRBD2; clone size: few; CDR3 protein: CASSFAGGPGDTQYF; CDR3 DNA: TGTGCCAGCAGCTTCGCGGGGGGCCCCGGAGATACGCAGTATTTT
V gene: TRBV28; J gene: TRBJ2-1; D gene: .; clone size: .; CDR3 protein: CASNLRGNEHFF; CDR3 DNA: TGTGCCAGCAATCTAAGGGGGAATGAGCATTTCTTC
V gene: TRBV6-1; J gene: TRBJ2-2; D gene: TRBD2; clone size: many; CDR3 protein: CASAKLAGDTGELFF; CDR3 DNA: TGTGCCAGCGCAAAACTAGCGGGGGACACCGGGGAGCTGTTTTTT
V gene: TRBV10-3; J gene: TRBJ2-1; D gene: .; clone size: many; CDR3 protein: CAIKSTRSYNEQFF; CDR3 DNA: TGTGCCATCAAATCGACTAGGAGCTACAATGAGCAGTTCTTC
V gene: TRBV5-6; J gene: TRBJ1-2; D gene: .; clone size: many; CDR3 protein: CASSLGPVPYGYTF; CDR3 DNA: TGTGCCAGCAGCTTGGGGCCGGTTCCATATGGCTACACCTTC
V gene: TRBV19; J gene: TRBJ2-2; D gene: TRBD2; clone size: .; CDR3 protein: CASRRAGERTGVLFF; CDR3 DNA: TGTGCCAGTAGAAGGGCGGGGGAACGCACCGGGGTACTGTTTTTT
V gene: TRBV7-2; J gene: TRBJ2-5; D gene: TRBD2; clone size: few; CDR3 protein: CASSFVLAGRETQYF; CDR3 DNA: TGTGCCAGCAGCTTCGTCCTAGCGGGGAGAGAGACCCAGTACTTC
V gene: TRBV3-1; J gene: TRBJ2-7; D gene: .; clone size: many; CDR3 protein: CASSQAVGWGYKDEQYF; CDR3 DNA: TGTGCCAGCAGCCAAGCCGTCGGTTGGGGGTACAAGGACGAGCAGTACTTC
V gene: TRBV11-2; J gene: TRBJ1-2; D gene: .; clone size: many; CDR3 protein: CASSLVEGYTF; CDR3 DNA: TGTGCCAGCAGCTTAGTGGAGGGCTACACCTTC
V gene: TRBV28; J gene: TRBJ2-5; D gene: TRBD2; clone size: medium-sized; CDR3 protein: CASSLLAGVETQYF; CDR3 DNA: TGTGCCAGCAGTTTACTAGCGGGAGTTGAGACCCAGTACTTC
V gene: TRBV7-2; J gene: TRBJ2-1; D gene: .; clone size: many; CDR3 protein: CASSPHRDNEQFF; CDR3 DNA: TGTGCCAGCAGCCCCCACAGGGACAATGAGCAGTTCTTC
V gene: TRBV29-1; J gene: TRBJ2-1; D gene: .; clone size: .; CDR3 protein: CSVELYNEQFF; CDR3 DNA: TGCAGCGTTGAATTGTACAATGAGCAGTTCTTC
V gene: TRBV30; J gene: TRBJ2-5; D gene: .; clone size: many; CDR3 protein: CAWSVPRLGQGMETQYF; CDR3 DNA: TGTGCCTGGAGTGTTCCCAGACTCGGGCAGGGGATGGAGACCCAGTACTTC
V gene: TRBV6-6; J gene: TRBJ2-3; D gene: .; clone size: many; CDR3 protein: CASTNSMGPSTDTQYF; CDR3 DNA: TGTGCCAGCACAAACAGTATGGGGCCGAGCACAGATACGCAGTATTTT
V gene: TRBV10-2; J gene: TRBJ2-7; D gene: TRBD1; clone size: many; CDR3 protein: CASSLRQGYEQYF; CDR3 DNA: TGCGCCAGCAGCCTTCGACAGGGATACGAGCAGTACTTC
V gene: TRBV20-1; J gene: TRBJ1-3; D gene: .; clone size: medium-sized; CDR3 protein: CSAQELSSGNTIYF; CDR3 DNA: TGCAGTGCTCAAGAACTGAGCTCTGGAAACACCATATATTTT
V gene: TRBV7-2; J gene: TRBJ1-6; D gene: .; clone size: many; CDR3 protein: CASSLARDSPLHF; CDR3 DNA: TGTGCCAGCAGCTTAGCAAGGGATTCACCCCTCCATTTT
V gene: TRBV12-5; J gene: TRBJ2-7; D gene: .; clone size: .; CDR3 protein: CASGLDSYEQYF; CDR3 DNA: TGTGCTAGTGGTTTGGACTCCTACGAGCAGTACTTC
V gene: TRBV14; J gene: TRBJ2-1; D gene: .; clone size: few; CDR3 protein: CASSQDARTAGSYF; CDR3 DNA: TGTGCCAGCAGCCAAGATGCCCGGACTGCGGGGAGTTACTTC
V gene: TRBV5-6; J gene: TRBJ1-2; D gene: .; clone size: few; CDR3 protein: CASSAPDGSSANYGYTF; CDR3 DNA: TGTGCCAGCAGCGCACCGGACGGATCCTCAGCTAACTATGGCTACACCTTC
V gene: TRBV20-1; J gene: TRBJ2-1; D gene: TRBD2; clone size: many; CDR3 protein: CSARDFSGVYNEQFF; CDR3 DNA: TGCAGTGCTAGAGATTTTAGCGGGGTTTACAATGAGCAGTTCTTC
V gene: TRBV4-1; J gene: TRBJ2-7; D gene: .; clone size: many; CDR3 protein: CASSPENGRGEQYF; CDR3 DNA: TGCGCCAGCAGCCCGGAGAACGGCAGGGGAGAGCAGTACTTC
V gene: TRBV30; J gene: TRBJ2-7; D gene: .; clone size: many; CDR3 protein: CAWTPDSAYEQYF; CDR3 DNA: TGTGCCTGGACTCCGGACAGCGCCTACGAGCAGTACTTC
V gene: TRBV10-2; J gene: TRBJ2-1; D gene: .; clone size: many; CDR3 protein: CASSEKVGSGLTYNEQFF; CDR3 DNA: TGCGCCAGCAGTGAAAAGGTGGGGAGTGGATTGACCTACAATGAGCAGTTCTTC
V gene: TRBV5-1; J gene: TRBJ1-6; D gene: .; clone size: medium-sized; CDR3 protein: CASSLDGGNGNSPLHF; CDR3 DNA: TGCGCCAGCAGCTTGGATGGCGGGAATGGCAATTCACCCCTCCACTTT
V gene: TRBV4-1; J gene: TRBJ1-1; D gene: .; clone size: medium-sized; CDR3 protein: CASSQEEGPTVEAFF; CDR3 DNA: TGCGCCAGCAGCCAAGAAGAGGGGCCCACAGTTGAAGCTTTCTTT
V gene: TRBV5-6; J gene: TRBJ2-7; D gene: .; clone size: few; CDR3 protein: CASSPGTPLREQYF; CDR3 DNA: TGTGCCAGCAGCCCCGGGACTCCCCTTAGAGAGCAGTACTTC
V gene: TRBV21-1; J gene: TRBJ2-1; D gene: .; clone size: many; CDR3 protein: CASGLKGLAGGRWSYNEQFF; CDR3 DNA: TGTGCCAGCGGCCTAAAGGGACTAGCGGGGGGGAGGTGGTCCTACAATGAGCAGTTCTTC
V gene: TRBV7-6; J gene: TRBJ2-5; D gene: .; clone size: many; CDR3 protein: CASSPQVETQYF; CDR3 DNA: TGTGCCAGCAGCCCTCAGGTAGAGACCCAGTACTTC
V gene: TRBV5-1; J gene: TRBJ2-7; D gene: .; clone size: many; CDR3 protein: CASSLGQEEQYF; CDR3 DNA: TGCGCCAGCAGCTTGGGACAGGAGGAGCAGTACTTC
V gene: TRBV7-8; J gene: TRBJ2-2; D gene: .; clone size: medium-sized; CDR3 protein: CASSLRARNTGELFF; CDR3 DNA: TGTGCCAGCAGCCTCCGGGCCCGGAACACCGGGGAGCTGTTTTTT
V gene: TRBV2; J gene: TRBJ2-1; D gene: .; clone size: medium-sized; CDR3 protein: CASRDGGGSYNEQFF; CDR3 DNA: TGTGCCAGCAGGGACGGGGGCGGATCCTACAATGAGCAGTTCTTC
V gene: TRBV6-5; J gene: TRBJ2-2; D gene: TRBD2; clone size: .; CDR3 protein: CASSSRTSPTGELFF; CDR3 DNA: TGTGCCAGCAGTTCTCGGACTAGCCCTACCGGGGAGCTGTTTTTT
V gene: TRBV15; J gene: TRBJ1-5; D gene: .; clone size: many; CDR3 protein: CATSRGAGGRRQPQHF; CDR3 DNA: TGTGCCACCAGCAGGGGCGCGGGGGGGCGCAGGCAGCCCCAGCATTTT